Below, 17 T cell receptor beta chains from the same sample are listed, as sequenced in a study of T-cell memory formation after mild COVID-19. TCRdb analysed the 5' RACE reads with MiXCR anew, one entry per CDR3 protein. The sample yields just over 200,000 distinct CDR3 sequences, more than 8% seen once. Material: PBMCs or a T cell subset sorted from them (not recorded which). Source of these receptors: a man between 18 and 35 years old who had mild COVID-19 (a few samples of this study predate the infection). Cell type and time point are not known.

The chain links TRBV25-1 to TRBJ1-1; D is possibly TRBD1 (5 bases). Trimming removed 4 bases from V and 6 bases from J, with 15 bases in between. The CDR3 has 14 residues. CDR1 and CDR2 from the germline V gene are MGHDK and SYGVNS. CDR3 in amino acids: CASSARGGRSEAFF. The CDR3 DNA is TGTGCCAGCAGTGCCCGGGGCGGCCGGTCTGAAGCTTTCTTT.

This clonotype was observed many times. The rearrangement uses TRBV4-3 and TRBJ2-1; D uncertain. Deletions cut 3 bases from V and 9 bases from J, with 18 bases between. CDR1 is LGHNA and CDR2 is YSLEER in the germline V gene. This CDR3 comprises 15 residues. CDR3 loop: CASSHVALKPSEQFF. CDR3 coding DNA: TGCGCCAGCAGCCACGTCGCCCTAAAACCGTCTGAGCAGTTCTTC.

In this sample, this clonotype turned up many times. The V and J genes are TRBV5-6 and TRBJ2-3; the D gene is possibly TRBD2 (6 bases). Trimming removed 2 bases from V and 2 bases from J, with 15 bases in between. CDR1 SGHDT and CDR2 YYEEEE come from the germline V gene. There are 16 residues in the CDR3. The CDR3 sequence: CASSFVISGYTDTQYF. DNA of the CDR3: TGTGCCAGCAGCTTTGTGATTAGCGGATACACAGATACGCAGTATTTT.

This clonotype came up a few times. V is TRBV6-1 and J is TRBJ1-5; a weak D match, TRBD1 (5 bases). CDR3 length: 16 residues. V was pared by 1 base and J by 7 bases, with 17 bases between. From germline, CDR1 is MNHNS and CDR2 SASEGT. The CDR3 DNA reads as TGTGCCAGCAGTGAAGTCTTCGATCCGCAGGGACAGCCCCAGCATTTT. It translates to CASSEVFDPQGQPQHF.

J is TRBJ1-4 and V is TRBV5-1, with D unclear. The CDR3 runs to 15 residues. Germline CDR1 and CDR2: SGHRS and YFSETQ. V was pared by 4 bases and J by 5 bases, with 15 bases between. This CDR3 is CASSPMGLSNEKLFF. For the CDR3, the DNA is TGCGCCAGCAGCCCGATGGGGTTAAGCAATGAAAAACTGTTTTTT. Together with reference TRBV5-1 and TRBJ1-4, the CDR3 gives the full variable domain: KAGVTQTPRYLIKTRGQQVTLSCSPISGHRSVSWYQQTPGQGLQFLFEYFSETQRNKGNFPGRFSGRQFSNSRSEMNVSTLELGDSALYLCASSPMGLSNEKLFFGSGTQLSVL.

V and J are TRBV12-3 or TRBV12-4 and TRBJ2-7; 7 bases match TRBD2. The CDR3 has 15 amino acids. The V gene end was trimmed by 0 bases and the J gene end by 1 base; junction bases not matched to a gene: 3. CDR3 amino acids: CASSLAASGSYEQYF. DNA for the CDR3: TGTGCCAGCAGTTTAGCGGCTAGCGGATCCTACGAGCAGTACTTC.

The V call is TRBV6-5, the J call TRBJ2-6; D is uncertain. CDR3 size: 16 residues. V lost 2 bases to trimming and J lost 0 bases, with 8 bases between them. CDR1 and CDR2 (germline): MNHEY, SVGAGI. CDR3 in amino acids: CASSYEWNSGANVLTF. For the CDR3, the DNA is TGTGCCAGCAGTTACGAATGGAACTCTGGGGCCAACGTCCTGACTTTC.

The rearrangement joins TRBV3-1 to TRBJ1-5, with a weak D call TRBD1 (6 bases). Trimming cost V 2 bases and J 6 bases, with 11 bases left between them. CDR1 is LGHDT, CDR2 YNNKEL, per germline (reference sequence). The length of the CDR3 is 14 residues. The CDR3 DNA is TGTGCCAGCAGCCAACAGGGGAAGGGTCAGCCCCAGCATTTT. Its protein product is CASSQQGKGQPQHF.

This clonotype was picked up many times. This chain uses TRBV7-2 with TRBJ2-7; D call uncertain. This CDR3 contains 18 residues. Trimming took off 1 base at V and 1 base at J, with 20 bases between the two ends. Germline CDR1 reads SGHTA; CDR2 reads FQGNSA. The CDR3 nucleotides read TGTGCCAGCAGCTTAGGGGTTCTAAAGGACCGACGATCCTACGAGCAGTACGTC. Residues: CASSLGVLKDRRSYEQYV.

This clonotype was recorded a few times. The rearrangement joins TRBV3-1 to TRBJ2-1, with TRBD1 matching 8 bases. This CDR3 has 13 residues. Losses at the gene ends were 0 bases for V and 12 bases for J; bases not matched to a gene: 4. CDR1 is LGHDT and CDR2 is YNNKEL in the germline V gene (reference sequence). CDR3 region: CASSQEADRGQFF. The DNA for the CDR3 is TGTGCCAGCAGCCAAGAGGCCGACAGGGGGCAGTTCTTC.

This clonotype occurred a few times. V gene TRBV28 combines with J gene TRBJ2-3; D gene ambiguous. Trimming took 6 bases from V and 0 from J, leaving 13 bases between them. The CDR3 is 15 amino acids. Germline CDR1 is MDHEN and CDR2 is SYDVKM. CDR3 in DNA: TGTGCCAGCAGCCCTCAGGCTCCGAGCACAGATACGCAGTATTTT. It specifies CASSPQAPSTDTQYF. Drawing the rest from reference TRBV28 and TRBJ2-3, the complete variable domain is DVKVTQSSRYLVKRTGEKVFLECVQDMDHENMFWYRQDPGLGLRLIYFSYDVKMKEKGDIPEGYSVSREKKERFSLILESASTNQTSMYLCASSPQAPSTDTQYFGPGTRLTVL.

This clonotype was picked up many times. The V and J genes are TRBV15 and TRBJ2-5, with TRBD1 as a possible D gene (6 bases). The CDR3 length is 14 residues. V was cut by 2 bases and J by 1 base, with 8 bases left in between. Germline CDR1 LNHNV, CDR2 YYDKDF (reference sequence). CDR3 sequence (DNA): TGTGCCACCAGCAGACACAGGGCCCAAGAGACCCAGTACTTC. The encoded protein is CATSRHRAQETQYF.

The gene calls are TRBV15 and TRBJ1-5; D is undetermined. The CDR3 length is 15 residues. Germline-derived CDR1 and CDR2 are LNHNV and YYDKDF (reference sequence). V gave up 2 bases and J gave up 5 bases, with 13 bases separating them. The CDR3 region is CATSRIYGGYQPQHF. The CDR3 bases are TGTGCCACCAGCAGAATTTATGGAGGGTATCAGCCCCAGCATTTT.

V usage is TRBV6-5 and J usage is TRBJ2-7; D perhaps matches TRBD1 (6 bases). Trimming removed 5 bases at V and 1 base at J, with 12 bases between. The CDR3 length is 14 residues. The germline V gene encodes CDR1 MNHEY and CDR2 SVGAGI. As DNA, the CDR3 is TGTGCCAGCAGTCTCGACAGGCGGTCCTACGAGCAGTACTTC. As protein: CASSLDRRSYEQYF.

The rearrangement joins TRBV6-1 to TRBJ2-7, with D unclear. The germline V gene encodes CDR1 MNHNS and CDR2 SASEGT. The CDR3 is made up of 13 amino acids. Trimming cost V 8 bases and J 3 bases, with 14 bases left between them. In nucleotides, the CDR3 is TGTGCCAGCTTAGACGGCTACCGCTACGAGCAGTACGTC. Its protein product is CASLDGYRYEQYV.

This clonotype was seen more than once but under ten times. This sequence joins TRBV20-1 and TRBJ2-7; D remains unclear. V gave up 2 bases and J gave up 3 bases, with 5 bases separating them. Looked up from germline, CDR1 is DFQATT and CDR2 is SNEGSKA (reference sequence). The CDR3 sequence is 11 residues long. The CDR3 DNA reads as TGCAGTGCTAGATCTTACTACGAGCAGTACGTC. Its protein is CSARSYYEQYV.

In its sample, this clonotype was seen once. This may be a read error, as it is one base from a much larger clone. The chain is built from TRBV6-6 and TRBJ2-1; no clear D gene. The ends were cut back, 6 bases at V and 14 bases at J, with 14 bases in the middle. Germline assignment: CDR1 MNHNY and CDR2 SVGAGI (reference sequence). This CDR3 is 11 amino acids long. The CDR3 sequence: CASSLIGEKFF. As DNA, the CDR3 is TGTGCCAGCAGCCTGATCGGAGAGAAGTTCTTC.